The 10 T cell receptor beta chains listed next were all sequenced from one sample in a study of shared clonotypes between healthy human individuals. The method was immunoSEQ multiplex PCR; TCRdb's version includes in-frame clones alone and lacks a portion of them. Of approximately 1,000,000 clones in the sample, roughly 80% were seen once. The source material was memory CD4+ T cells from PBMCs. Noted subset: CD45RA-negative fraction. The receptors come from a man aged 18 to 30 in good health. Some clones in this sample may be carry-over from other donors' samples.

The chain joins TRBV7-2 to TRBJ1-4; D ambiguous. CDR1 is SGHTA and CDR2 is FQGNSA in the germline V gene. The CDR3 covers 15 residues. V shed 0 bases and J shed 7 bases, with 12 bases lying between them. CDR3 protein: CASSLASREVEKLFF. In DNA, the CDR3 is TGTGCCAGCAGCTTAGCCTCTAGAGAGGTTGAAAAACTGTTTTTT.

The sample holds one count of this clone. The chain uses TRBV7-2 and TRBJ2-5; D is undetermined. The V end lost 5 bases, the J end lost 0 bases, and 4 bases lay between the germline ends. Germline CDR1 SGHTA, CDR2 FQGNSA. The CDR3 runs to 12 residues. CDR3 in amino acids: CASSEHQETQYF. The CDR3 DNA reads TGTGCCAGCAGCGAACACCAAGAGACCCAGTACTTC.

The V call is TRBV29-1, the J call TRBJ1-1; TRBD1 might be the D (6 bases). The CDR3 is 15 residues long. The germline V and J ends were trimmed by 0 bases and 10 bases, with 21 bases remaining between them. The germline CDR1 and CDR2 sequences are SQVTM and ANQGSEA. In DNA form, the CDR3 reads TGCAGCGTTGAAGAAGGGATGAGGGGGAGGAAAGGAGCTTTCTTT. Amino acids: CSVEEGMRGRKGAFF.

This clone occurred once. The chain recombines TRBV6-6 with TRBJ1-1, with D uncertain. V dropped 0 bases and J dropped 6 bases, with 11 bases sitting between them. Germline CDR1 and CDR2: MNHNY and SVGAGI (reference sequence). CDR3 size: 14 residues. This chain's CDR3 is CASSYSWAGAEAFF. CDR3 DNA: TGTGCCAGCAGTTACTCGTGGGCAGGAGCTGAAGCTTTCTTT.

The chain joins TRBV18 to TRBJ2-6; possibly TRBD2 for D (5 bases). Per the germline V gene, CDR1 is KGHSH and CDR2 is LQKENI. The CDR3 runs 18 residues. The V gene lost 2 bases and the J gene lost 2 bases, with 16 bases spanning the gap. Here the CDR3 reads CASSPFSTVGAGANVLTF. CDR3 bases: TGTGCCAGCTCACCATTCAGTACGGTCGGGGCTGGGGCCAACGTCCTGACTTTC.

This chain joins TRBV11-2 and TRBJ2-7; D gene uncertain. Trimming took 1 base from V and 2 from J, leaving 6 bases between them. From germline, CDR1 is SGHAT and CDR2 FQNNGV. This CDR3 comprises 13 residues. CDR3 residues: CASSLGMAYEQYF. The CDR3 DNA is TGTGCCAGCAGCTTAGGCATGGCCTACGAGCAGTACTTC.

This clone was seen more than once but under ten times. The chain links TRBV6-1 to TRBJ2-7; D may be TRBD2 (7 bases). CDR1 and CDR2 from the germline V gene are MNHNS and SASEGT. V was pared by 5 bases and J by 0 bases, with 11 bases between. The CDR3 extends over 14 amino acids. The CDR3 DNA reads TGTGCCAGCAGTAAAGGGGGGGTCTCCTACGAGCAGTACTTC. Protein sequence: CASSKGGVSYEQYF.

The V call is TRBV7-2, the J call TRBJ2-7; D is uncertain. Germline V gene sequence: CDR1 SGHTA, CDR2 FQGNSA. CDR3 length: 14 residues. The V end lost 5 bases, the J end lost 4 bases, and 15 bases lay between the germline ends. The CDR3 DNA is TGTGCCAGCAGCCTAGAAGCCGGTATATACGAGCAGTACTTC. Encoded protein: CASSLEAGIYEQYF.

This sequence joins TRBV10-3 and TRBJ2-6, with D unresolved. The germline V gene encodes CDR1 ENHRY and CDR2 SYGVKD. Trimming pared 4 bases from V and 0 bases from J, leaving 7 bases between. The CDR3 covers 15 residues. The CDR3 DNA is TGTGCCATCAGTGTAGGGCCCTCTGGGGCCAACGTCCTGACTTTC. It translates to CAISVGPSGANVLTF.

V and J are TRBV6-6 and TRBJ2-6; no clear D gene. The CDR3 is 14 amino acids. Looked up from germline, CDR1 is MNHNY and CDR2 is SVGAGI (reference sequence). The V gene lost 4 bases and the J gene lost 3 bases, with 7 bases spanning the gap. CDR3 sequence reads: CASSSDGGANVLTF. The DNA of the CDR3 is TGTGCCAGCAGTTCCGATGGTGGGGCCAACGTCCTGACTTTC.